A single sample is the source of the 13 T cell receptor beta chains below, sequenced in a study of shared clonotypes between healthy human individuals. Clones were sequenced by immunoSEQ multiplex PCR, and TCRdb holds only the in-frame ones, with some missing. Here the sample spans some 2 million clones, around 95% being singletons. Sequenced input: naive CD4+ T cells sorted from blood. Subset here: CD45RA+ positively selected. The source of these receptors is a man between 18 and 29 years old in good health.

The CDR3 nucleotides read TGTGCCAGTAGTTTCGGACAGATGAACACTGAAGCTTTCTTT. Its translation is CASSFGQMNTEAFF. The chain couples TRBV19 to TRBJ1-1; TRBD1 is a possible D gene (6 bases). CDR1 is LNHDA, CDR2 SQIVND, per germline (reference sequence). The V and J ends lost 5 bases and 0 bases respectively, with 10 bases between them. The CDR3 totals 14 residues.

There are a few counts of this clone. The chain uses TRBV7-9 and TRBJ1-5; D gene ambiguous. The CDR3 extends over 14 amino acids. V lost 3 bases and J lost 0, with 6 bases in between. From germline, CDR1 is SEHNR and CDR2 FQNEAQ (reference sequence). DNA for the CDR3: TGTGCCAGCAGCTTCGACATTAGCAATCAGCCCCAGCATTTT. Amino acids: CASSFDISNQPQHF. The full variable domain, with the rest looked up from reference TRBV7-9 and TRBJ1-5, is DTGVSQNPRHKITKRGQNVTFRCDPISEHNRLYWYRQTLGQGPEFLTYFQNEAQLEKSRLLSDRFSAERPKGSFSTLEIQRTEQGDSAMYLCASSFDISNQPQHFGDGTRLSIL.

This chain connects TRBV6-1 to TRBJ1-5; 7 bases fit TRBD1. Losses at the gene ends were 10 bases for V and 6 bases for J; bases not matched to a gene: 6. This CDR3 has 12 amino acids. From germline, CDR1 is MNHNS and CDR2 SASEGT. CDR3 in amino acids: CATRDRGQPQHF. The CDR3 nucleotides are TGTGCCACCAGGGACAGAGGTCAGCCCCAGCATTTT.

In DNA, the CDR3 is TGTGCCGTGGGGGGGGCAAGACACGAGCAGTACTTC. This encodes CAVGGARHEQYF. This sequence joins TRBV6-9 and TRBJ2-7, with D possibly TRBD2 on 7 matching bases. The CDR3 consists of 12 residues. V was cut by 11 bases and J by 5 bases, with 16 bases left in between. The germline V gene has CDR1 MNHGY and CDR2 SVAAGI.

The chain employs TRBV28 and TRBJ2-7; D might be TRBD2 (6 bases). Trimming pared 4 bases from V and 7 bases from J, leaving 11 bases between. Per the germline V gene, CDR1 is MDHEN and CDR2 is SYDVKM. The CDR3 covers 12 residues. The CDR3: CASSWGVSEQYF. As DNA, the CDR3 is TGTGCCAGCAGTTGGGGGGTCTCTGAGCAGTACTTC.

This sequence joins TRBV27 and TRBJ2-1; 11 bases are a match to TRBD2. Trimming at V came to 6 bases and at J to 7 bases, leaving 5 bases not matched to a gene. Looked up from germline, CDR1 is MNHEY and CDR2 is SMNVEV (reference sequence). CDR3 length: 14 amino acids. The CDR3 reads CASSGTSGWNEQFF. Here the CDR3 DNA reads TGTGCCAGCAGCGGGACTAGCGGTTGGAATGAGCAGTTCTTC.

This clone was seen only once. V gene TRBV4-1 combines with J gene TRBJ1-5; weak D call: TRBD1 (5 bases). Germline CDR1 is MGHRA and CDR2 is YSYEKL. The ends were cut back, 1 base at V and 0 bases at J, with 16 bases in the middle. The CDR3 extends over 18 amino acids. The CDR3 reads CASSQGSGSQNSNQPQHF. CDR3 bases: TGCGCCAGCAGCCAAGGGTCAGGGTCCCAAAATAGCAATCAGCCCCAGCATTTT.

The chain carries TRBV5-4 and TRBJ1-2; TRBD1 agrees at 8 bases. The J segment lost 3 bases and the V segment lost 4 bases, leaving 8 bases of the junction unmatched. The CDR3 has 15 residues. Germline-derived CDR1 and CDR2 are SGHNT and YYREEE (reference sequence). The CDR3 DNA sequence: TGTGCCAGCAGCCCGGGACAGGATAGGTACTATGGCTACACCTTC. Protein product: CASSPGQDRYYGYTF.

The chain uses TRBV18 and TRBJ1-1; D unclear. The germline V gene encodes CDR1 KGHSH and CDR2 LQKENI. Trimming removed 0 bases from V and 3 bases from J, with 8 bases in between. This CDR3 comprises 14 residues. Written as DNA, the CDR3 is TGTGCCAGCTCACCACCCAATACTGACACTGAAGCTTTCTTT. This encodes CASSPPNTDTEAFF.

The rearrangement links TRBV6-5 to TRBJ2-7; 7 nucleotides line up with TRBD1. Germline trimming cut 6 bases from V and 2 bases from J; bases unmatched to any gene: 7. The CDR3 sequence is 14 residues long. Germline V gives CDR1 MNHEY, CDR2 SVGAGI. The CDR3 DNA reads as TGTGCCAGCAGGCCGGGACAGCGTACCTACGAGCAGTACTTC. This codes for CASRPGQRTYEQYF.

This sequence joins TRBV7-2 and TRBJ2-3; weak D call: TRBD1 (5 bases). Germline CDR1 is SGHTA and CDR2 is FQGNSA. This CDR3 has 15 residues. V lost 5 bases and J 3 bases, leaving 15 bases between the germline ends. CDR3 coding DNA: TGTGCCAGCAGCACGGATGGGGCCCGAACAGATACGCAGTATTTT. Encoded protein: CASSTDGARTDTQYF.

The chain combines TRBV5-1 with TRBJ1-6; D possibly corresponds to TRBD1 (5 bases). Looked up from germline, CDR1 is SGHRS and CDR2 is YFSETQ. Trimming took 4 bases from V and 6 from J, leaving 23 bases between them. This CDR3 contains 18 residues. CDR3: CASSQTGTSSYLNSPLHF. Here the CDR3 DNA reads TGCGCCAGCAGCCAGACCGGGACTTCATCATACCTTAATTCACCCCTCCACTTT. Filled out from reference TRBV5-1 and TRBJ1-6, the complete variable domain reads KAGVTQTPRYLIKTRGQQVTLSCSPISGHRSVSWYQQTPGQGLQFLFEYFSETQRNKGNFPGRFSGRQFSNSRSEMNVSTLELGDSALYLCASSQTGTSSYLNSPLHFGNGTRLTVT.

The genes are TRBV19 and TRBJ2-3, with D possibly matching TRBD2 (5 bases). Trimming pared 5 bases from V and 2 bases from J, leaving 11 bases between. Germline V gives CDR1 LNHDA, CDR2 SQIVND (reference sequence). This CDR3 spans 14 amino acids. The CDR3 is CASSRRTDTDTQYF. The CDR3 coding sequence is TGTGCCAGTAGTCGGAGGACGGACACAGATACGCAGTATTTT.